A selection of T cell receptor beta chains follows, all from one sample in a study of regulatory T cells in long-lasting Graves disease. One entry per CDR3 protein results from TCRdb running MiXCR on the multiplex PCR reads. The sample records roughly 360,000 distinct CDR3 sequences, roughly 10% being singletons. The data were also submitted as part of a second study, on T cells in Graves' hyperthyroidism and ophthalmopathy.

The sample was peripheral blood mononuclear cells (PBMCs), taken at new diagnosis, from a patient treated with antithyroid drugs. The receptors derive from a woman aged 18-30 years with Graves disease. CDR3s leave out the opening cysteine and the closing phenylalanine or tryptophan. A D gene is named only where the DNA matches it firmly.

v_call	d_call	cdr3_aa
TRBV6-5	TRBD2	ASSYERGVYNEQF
TRBV2	NA	ASTIGEGAGYT
TRBV6-1	NA	ASMTLDVGPEETQY
TRBV3-1	NA	ASSQDLVGEQY
TRBV7-2	NA	ASSPTTQTPRQY
TRBV7-2	NA	ASSPDPQETQY
TRBV4-2	NA	ASSQDWGADYGYT
TRBV2	NA	ASGGTTYEQY
TRBV12-3/TRBV12-4	NA	ASTPSGLYGYT
TRBV20-1	TRBD1	SADNSGTGHNEQF
TRBV5-5	NA	ASSLGLTDPWNGGNQPQH
TRBV6-1	NA	ASSHRTGRAEAF
TRBV12-3/TRBV12-4	TRBD1	ASSLTGGGLASKSYNEQF
TRBV11-2	TRBD2	ASSLGWGLNTGELF
TRBV14	NA	ASSHATSLYGYT
TRBV12-3/TRBV12-4	NA	ASSLSGITYNSPLH
TRBV7-2	NA	ASSLVGGPGTQY
TRBV7-3	NA	ASRPTGVGGYGYT
TRBV28	TRBD1	ASSTYRGSGNTIY
TRBV6-9	NA	ASSYRGASYEQY
TRBV18	NA	ASSLTTGPNTEAF
TRBV4-1	TRBD1	ASRMGYRGHTGELF
TRBV30	NA	AWSRQLTSTDTQY
TRBV6-2/TRBV6-3	TRBD1	ASRGQGVIFANTEAF
TRBV24-1	TRBD1	ATGDRATDTQY
TRBV2	NA	ASGGNDQETQY
TRBV7-9	NA	ASSLAMTRDARSSTQY
TRBV6-2/TRBV6-3	NA	ASSRTPDNYGYT
TRBV28	NA	ASSYGIGINYGYT
TRBV6-1	NA	ASSRRGWREAF
TRBV28	TRBD2	ASSFRPSGSYEQY
TRBV2	NA	ASSERYLRTVEETQY
TRBV12-3/TRBV12-4	TRBD2	ASSLEREPYTDTQY
TRBV7-9	NA	ASSPDTPKFSGNTIY
TRBV9	NA	ASSVDRGIAGNTIY
TRBV27	NA	ASRNVGMTDEKLF
TRBV28	NA	ASSFVGMRNQPQH
TRBV11-1	NA	ASSHFRVANTEAF
TRBV20-1	NA	SARDRARQKSDTQY
TRBV6-2/TRBV6-3	NA	ASSYGSGIAYGYT
TRBV28	TRBD2	ASSSPTSGRINEQF
TRBV30	NA	ACLQRGNEQY
TRBV7-9	TRBD2	ASSFIAGNTDTQY
TRBV5-1	NA	ASFVNAGELF
TRBV6-1	TRBD2	ATRPAGGQGQF
TRBV7-9	NA	ASSAIWATQF
TRBV4-1	NA	ASSQDKGEYTEAF
TRBV4-2	NA	ASSQGRKETQY
TRBV9	NA	ASSVGGYTDTQY
TRBV10-3	NA	AISYRAVDLQETQY
TRBV20-1	NA	SARGELLGYT
TRBV13	NA	ASSLGRLGETQY
TRBV3-1	NA	ASSQEGYVDSRNEKLF